Below, one TCR beta chain is given with its context. Its specificity is unknown. This record belongs to a study of beta chain features in type 1 diabetes. As for the study in general: Patients were similar to healthy donors in age and gender (as well as in cell yields). Sorted cells examined across all samples numbered 107,917,701.

The CDR3 length is 15 residues. V lost 0 bases and J lost 4, with 12 bases in between. In germline, CDR1 is MGHRA, CDR2 YSYEKL. General study results and limits: Shorter templates might be favored by PCR, and equally so in patients and in controls.

Since all of the isolated RNA was reverse transcribed, expressed TCRB transcripts were what got sequenced. TCRdb's copy holds only in-frame clones and misses some; the assay was immunoSEQ multiplex PCR. Among about 350,000 clones listed, about 18% were seen once. The TCR sequence derives from a woman between 18 and 29 years old in good health. The chain carries TRBV4-1 and TRBJ1-2, with D unclear. Sequences were obtained from naive CD4+ T cells from blood. CDR3 nucleotides: TGCGCCAGCAGCCAAGATGGGCCGAGATCCTATGGCTACACCTTC. Protein: CASSQDGPRSYGYTF.